The TCR beta chain described here comes from a study of blood T cell repertoires in COVID-19. Per the original data handling: The authors estimated nucleated cell counts from reference gene primer amplification. Assay: immunoSEQ multiplex PCR; the TCRdb copy retains only in-frame clones and omits some. V and J calls and clone size follow that table, whereas D and trimming were derived from the DNA. The data contain about 27,000 clones, roughly four fifths of them singletons. V lost 3 bases and J lost 6, with 6 bases in between. CDR3 length: 12 residues. CDR1 and CDR2 from the germline V gene are MDHEN and SYDVKM.

The source is a man aged 65-85 years with acute or convalescent COVID-19. Sequenced input: peripheral blood. The V call is TRBV28, the J call TRBJ1-5; maybe TRBD1 (5 bases). As DNA, the CDR3 is TGTGCCAGCAGTTTGGGGGGTCAGCCCCAGCATTTT. This sequence encodes CASSLGGQPQHF.